Below, 2 T cell receptor beta chains from the same sample are listed, as sequenced in a study of PD-1 blockade in classical Hodgkin lymphoma. Clones were sequenced by immunoSEQ multiplex PCR, and TCRdb holds only the in-frame ones, with some missing. Of 25,000 to 35,000 clones in the sample, 85% to 90% were seen once. Time point defined: cycle 4 day 1 (C4D1), after more than five weeks of nivolumab. Exposure to brentuximab vedotin varied, and each patient had relapsed following autologous stem cell transplantation. Purified CD4+ T cells were obtained from thawed PBMCs through magnetic negative selection. The material was CD4+ T cells from blood, obtained before the fourth cycle of nivolumab. The source of these receptors is a human donor with classical Hodgkin lymphoma.

V usage is TRBV7-9 and J usage is TRBJ2-1, with D possibly called TRBD1 or TRBD2 (6 bases each). Trimming took 7 bases from V and 0 from J, leaving 22 bases between them. This CDR3 is built from 18 residues. Germline V CDR1 and CDR2: SEHNR, FQNEAQ (reference sequence). The CDR3 spells CASTYNRGHSSSYNEQFF. CDR3 in DNA: TGTGCCAGCACCTACAATCGGGGGCACAGCAGCTCCTACAATGAGCAGTTCTTC.

The chain joins TRBV6-5 to TRBJ2-7; D not resolved. Germline assignment: CDR1 MNHEY and CDR2 SVGAGI. The length of the CDR3 is 16 residues. V lost 0 bases, J lost 1 base, and 13 bases lay in between. CDR3: CASSYSSTVTSYEQYF. The CDR3 DNA sequence: TGTGCCAGCAGTTACTCGAGTACAGTTACTTCCTACGAGCAGTACTTC.